A single sample is the source of the 6 T cell receptor beta chains below, sequenced in a study of cytomegalovirus exposure and HLA in healthy donors. Clones were read by immunoSEQ multiplex PCR, and TCRdb kept only the in-frame ones, dropping some. The sample lists some 110,000 clones, over 90% occurring once. Sequencing used PBMCs. The origin of the receptors is a young woman in good health and CMV-seronegative.

The genes are TRBV19 and TRBJ2-2; 8 bases map to TRBD2. The germline V gene has CDR1 LNHDA and CDR2 SQIVND (reference sequence). J was trimmed by 5 bases and V by 6 bases; bases with no gene match: 11. The CDR3 consists of 16 residues. CDR3 in DNA: TGTGCCAGTAGATCACGAGCGGGAGTAGGGACCGGGGAGCTGTTTTTT. This translates into CASRSRAGVGTGELFF.

The gene calls are TRBV21-1 and TRBJ1-4; TRBD1 reflects the table's D call only, with no check against the DNA. TRBV21-1 counts as a pseudogene. The CDR3 contains 17 residues. The chain's CDR3 is CASSKYDREASNEKLFF. Here the CDR3 DNA reads TGTGCCAGCAGCAAATATGACAGGGAGGCTTCTAATGAAAAACTGTTTTTT.

The chain employs TRBV7-2 and TRBJ2-3, with 10 bases aligning to TRBD2. In germline, CDR1 is SGHTA, CDR2 FQGNSA. This CDR3 has 15 residues. The ends lost 5 bases at V and 6 bases at J; junction bases unmatched: 8. The CDR3 nucleotides are TGTGCCAGCAGCCTGCTAGCGGGAGTATTGGATACGCAGTATTTT. This encodes CASSLLAGVLDTQYF.

This clone was seen just once. The V gene is TRBV27, the J gene TRBJ2-1, with 12 bases fitting TRBD2. V lost 2 bases to trimming and J lost 4 bases; unmatched junction nucleotides: 3. The CDR3 totals 16 residues. Germline V gene lookup returns CDR1 MNHEY and CDR2 SMNVEV (reference sequence). Here the CDR3 reads CASSLVTSGGYNEQFF. CDR3 in DNA: TGTGCCAGCAGTTTAGTCACTAGCGGGGGGTACAATGAGCAGTTCTTC.

The table lists this clone with a count of one. The V call is TRBV9, the J call TRBJ2-2; 8 bases are a match to TRBD2. V was pared by 9 bases and J by 6 bases, with 10 bases of the junction left unmatched. The CDR3 is 14 amino acids. From germline, CDR1 is SGDLS and CDR2 YYNGEE. The CDR3 DNA reads as TGTGCCACCGGGGCGGGAGGTGGGTCCGGGGAGCTGTTTTTT. Protein product: CATGAGGGSGELFF.

The gene calls are TRBV6-6 and TRBJ2-6; weak D call: TRBD2 (7 bases). Per the germline V gene, CDR1 is MNHNY and CDR2 is SVGAGI (reference sequence). The CDR3 loop spans 15 amino acids. V was pared by 8 bases and J by 4 bases, with 15 bases between. Written as DNA, the CDR3 is TGTGCCAGCGGGGGGGGCTGGATGGGGGCCAACGTCCTGACTTTC. Its translation: CASGGGWMGANVLTF.